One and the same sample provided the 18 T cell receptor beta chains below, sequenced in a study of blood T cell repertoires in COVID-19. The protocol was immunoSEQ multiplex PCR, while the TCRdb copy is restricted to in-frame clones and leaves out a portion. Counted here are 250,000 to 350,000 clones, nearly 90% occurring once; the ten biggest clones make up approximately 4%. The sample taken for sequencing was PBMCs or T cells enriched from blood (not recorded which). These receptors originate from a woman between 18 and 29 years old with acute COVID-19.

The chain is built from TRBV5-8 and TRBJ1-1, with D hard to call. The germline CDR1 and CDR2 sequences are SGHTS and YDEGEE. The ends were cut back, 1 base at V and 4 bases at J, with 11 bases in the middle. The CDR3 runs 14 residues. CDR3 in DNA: TGTGCCAGCAGCTTGTCCGGGGAGGGCACTGAAGCTTTCTTT. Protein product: CASSLSGEGTEAFF.

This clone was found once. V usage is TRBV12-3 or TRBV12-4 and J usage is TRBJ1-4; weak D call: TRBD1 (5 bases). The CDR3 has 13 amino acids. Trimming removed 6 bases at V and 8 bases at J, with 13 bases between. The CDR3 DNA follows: TGTGCCAGCAGCACCAGGGTGGGCGAAAAACTGTTTTTT. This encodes CASSTRVGEKLFF.

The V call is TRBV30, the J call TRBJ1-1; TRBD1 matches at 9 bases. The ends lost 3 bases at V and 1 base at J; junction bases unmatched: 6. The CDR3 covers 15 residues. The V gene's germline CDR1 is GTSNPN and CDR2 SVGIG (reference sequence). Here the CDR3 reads CAWRVPGQGNTEAFF. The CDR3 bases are TGTGCCTGGAGGGTACCGGGACAGGGGAACACTGAAGCTTTCTTT. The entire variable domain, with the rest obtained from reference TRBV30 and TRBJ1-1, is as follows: SQTIHQWPATLVQPVGSPLSLECTVEGTSNPNLYWYRQAAGRGLQLLFYSVGIGQISSEVPQNLSASRPQDRQFILSSKKLLLSDSGFYLCAWRVPGQGNTEAFFGQGTRLTVV.

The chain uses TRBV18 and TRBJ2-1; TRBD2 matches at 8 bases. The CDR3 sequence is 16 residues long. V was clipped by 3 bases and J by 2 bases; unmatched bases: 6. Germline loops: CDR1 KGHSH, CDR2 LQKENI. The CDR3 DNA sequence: TGTGCCAGCTCACCCTCGGGAGGGGGAACCTACAATGAGCAGTTCTTC. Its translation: CASSPSGGGTYNEQFF.

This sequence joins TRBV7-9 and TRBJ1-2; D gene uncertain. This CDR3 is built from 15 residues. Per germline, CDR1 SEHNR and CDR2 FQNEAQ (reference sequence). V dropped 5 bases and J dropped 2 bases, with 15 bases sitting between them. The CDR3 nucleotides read TGTGCCAGCAGCCCAAACGAGGGCGGAAACTATGGCTACACCTTC. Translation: CASSPNEGGNYGYTF. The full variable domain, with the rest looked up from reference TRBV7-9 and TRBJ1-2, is DTGVSQNPRHKITKRGQNVTFRCDPISEHNRLYWYRQTLGQGPEFLTYFQNEAQLEKSRLLSDRFSAERPKGSFSTLEIQRTEQGDSAMYLCASSPNEGGNYGYTFGSGTRLTVV.

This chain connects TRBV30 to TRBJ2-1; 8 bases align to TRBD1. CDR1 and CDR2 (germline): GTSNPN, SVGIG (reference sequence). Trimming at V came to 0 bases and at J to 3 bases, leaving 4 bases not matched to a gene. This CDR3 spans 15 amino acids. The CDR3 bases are TGTGCCTGGAGTGTAGACAGGGGCAGCTACAATGAGCAGTTCTTC. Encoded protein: CAWSVDRGSYNEQFF. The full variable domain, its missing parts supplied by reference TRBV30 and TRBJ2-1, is SQTIHQWPATLVQPVGSPLSLECTVEGTSNPNLYWYRQAAGRGLQLLFYSVGIGQISSEVPQNLSASRPQDRQFILSSKKLLLSDSGFYLCAWSVDRGSYNEQFFGPGTRLTVL.

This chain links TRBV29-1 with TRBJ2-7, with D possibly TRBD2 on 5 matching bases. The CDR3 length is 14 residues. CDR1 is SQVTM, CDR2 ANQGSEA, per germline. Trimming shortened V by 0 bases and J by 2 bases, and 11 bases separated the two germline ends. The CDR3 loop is CSVEELGSTYEQYF. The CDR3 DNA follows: TGCAGCGTTGAAGAACTAGGTTCCACCTACGAGCAGTACTTC.

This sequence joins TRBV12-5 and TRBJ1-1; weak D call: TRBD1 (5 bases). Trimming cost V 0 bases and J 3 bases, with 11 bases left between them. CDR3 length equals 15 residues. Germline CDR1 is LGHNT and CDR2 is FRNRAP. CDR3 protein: CASGLVEGLDTEAFF. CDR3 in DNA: TGTGCTAGTGGTTTGGTGGAGGGGTTGGACACTGAAGCTTTCTTT.

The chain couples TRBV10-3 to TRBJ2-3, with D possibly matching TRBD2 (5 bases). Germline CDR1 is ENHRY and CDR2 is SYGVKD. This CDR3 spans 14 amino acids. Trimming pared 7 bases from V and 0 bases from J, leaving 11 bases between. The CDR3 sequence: CAIKGASSTDTQYF. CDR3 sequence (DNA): TGTGCCATCAAGGGAGCGTCTAGCACAGATACGCAGTATTTT.

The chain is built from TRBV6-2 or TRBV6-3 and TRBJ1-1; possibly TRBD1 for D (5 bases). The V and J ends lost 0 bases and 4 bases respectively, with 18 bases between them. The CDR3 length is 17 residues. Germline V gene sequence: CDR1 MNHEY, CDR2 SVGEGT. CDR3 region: CASSYSIEEGSSTEAFF. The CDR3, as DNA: TGTGCCAGCAGTTACTCGATCGAGGAGGGGAGTAGCACTGAAGCTTTCTTT.

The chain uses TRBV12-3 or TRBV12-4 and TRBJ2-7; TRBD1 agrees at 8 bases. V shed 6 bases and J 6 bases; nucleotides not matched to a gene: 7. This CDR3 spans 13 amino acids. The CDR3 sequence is CASSGSTGAEQYF. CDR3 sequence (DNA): TGTGCCAGCAGCGGCTCGACAGGGGCCGAGCAGTACTTC.

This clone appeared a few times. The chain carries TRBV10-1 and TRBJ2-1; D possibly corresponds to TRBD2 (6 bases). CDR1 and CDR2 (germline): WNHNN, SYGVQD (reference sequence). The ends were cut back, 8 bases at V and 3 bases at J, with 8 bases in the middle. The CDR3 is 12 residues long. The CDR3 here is CASSGSYNEQFF. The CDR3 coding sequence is TGCGCCAGCTCCGGGAGCTACAATGAGCAGTTCTTC.

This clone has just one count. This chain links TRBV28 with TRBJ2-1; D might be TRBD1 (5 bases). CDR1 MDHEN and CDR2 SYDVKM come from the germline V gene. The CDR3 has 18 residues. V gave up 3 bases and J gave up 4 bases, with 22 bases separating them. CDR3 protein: CASSFHPTDRGPYNEQFF. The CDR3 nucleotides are TGTGCCAGCAGTTTTCACCCCACTGACAGAGGACCATACAATGAGCAGTTCTTC.

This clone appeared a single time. CDR3 bases: TGTGCCAGCAGCCGCGGGAGCTCCTACGAGCAGTACTTC. Protein: CASSRGSSYEQYF. This rearrangement joins TRBV11-3 to TRBJ2-7; 7 bases are shared with TRBD2. The length of the CDR3 is 13 residues. V lost 5 bases to trimming and J lost 0 bases; unmatched junction nucleotides: 1. The V gene's germline CDR1 is SGHNT and CDR2 YENEEA.

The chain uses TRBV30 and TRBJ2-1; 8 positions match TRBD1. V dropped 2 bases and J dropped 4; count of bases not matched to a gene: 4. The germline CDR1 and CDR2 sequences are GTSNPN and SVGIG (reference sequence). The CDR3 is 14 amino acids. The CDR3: CAWSTGGQYNEQFF. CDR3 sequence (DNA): TGTGCCTGGAGTACAGGGGGTCAGTACAATGAGCAGTTCTTC. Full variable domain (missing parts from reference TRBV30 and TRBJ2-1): SQTIHQWPATLVQPVGSPLSLECTVEGTSNPNLYWYRQAAGRGLQLLFYSVGIGQISSEVPQNLSASRPQDRQFILSSKKLLLSDSGFYLCAWSTGGQYNEQFFGPGTRLTVL.

The CDR3 DNA reads as TGCGCCAGCAGCTTGGGGGGACAGGTCTCGAATGAAAAACTGTTTTTT. It is translated as CASSLGGQVSNEKLFF. This chain joins TRBV5-1 and TRBJ1-4, with TRBD1 matching over 8 bases. V lost 0 bases to trimming and J lost 5 bases; unmatched junction nucleotides: 6. In germline, CDR1 is SGHRS, CDR2 YFSETQ. CDR3 length: 16 residues.

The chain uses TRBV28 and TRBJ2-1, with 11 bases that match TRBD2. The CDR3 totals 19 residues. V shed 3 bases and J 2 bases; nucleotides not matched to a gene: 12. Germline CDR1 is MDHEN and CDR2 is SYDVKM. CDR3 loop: CASSFITSGSRFPYNEQFF. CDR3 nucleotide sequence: TGTGCCAGCAGTTTTATTACTAGCGGGAGTAGGTTCCCCTACAATGAGCAGTTCTTC.

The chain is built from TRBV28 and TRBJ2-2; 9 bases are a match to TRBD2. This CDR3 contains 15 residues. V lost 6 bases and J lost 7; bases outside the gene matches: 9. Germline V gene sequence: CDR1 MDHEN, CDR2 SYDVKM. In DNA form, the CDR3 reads TGTGCCAGCAGCCCTGCACCAGCGGGGGGCGGGGAGCTGTTTTTT. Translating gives CASSPAPAGGGELFF. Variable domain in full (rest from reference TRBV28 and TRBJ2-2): DVKVTQSSRYLVKRTGEKVFLECVQDMDHENMFWYRQDPGLGLRLIYFSYDVKMKEKGDIPEGYSVSREKKERFSLILESASTNQTSMYLCASSPAPAGGGELFFGEGSRLTVL.